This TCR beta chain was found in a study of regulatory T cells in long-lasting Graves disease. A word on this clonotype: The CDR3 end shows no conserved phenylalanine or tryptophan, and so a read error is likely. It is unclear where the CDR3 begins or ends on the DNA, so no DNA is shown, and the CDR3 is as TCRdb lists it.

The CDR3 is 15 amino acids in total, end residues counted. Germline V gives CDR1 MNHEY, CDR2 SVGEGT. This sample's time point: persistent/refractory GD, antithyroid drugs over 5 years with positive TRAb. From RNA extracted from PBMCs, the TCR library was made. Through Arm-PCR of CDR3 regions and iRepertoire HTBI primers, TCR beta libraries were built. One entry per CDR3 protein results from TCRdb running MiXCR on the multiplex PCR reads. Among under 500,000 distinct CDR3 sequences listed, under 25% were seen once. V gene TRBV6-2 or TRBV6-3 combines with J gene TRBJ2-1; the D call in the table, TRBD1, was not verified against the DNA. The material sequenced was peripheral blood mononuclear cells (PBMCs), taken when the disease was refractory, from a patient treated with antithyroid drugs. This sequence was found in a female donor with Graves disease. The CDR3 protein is CASSYSPGLSEQFFP.